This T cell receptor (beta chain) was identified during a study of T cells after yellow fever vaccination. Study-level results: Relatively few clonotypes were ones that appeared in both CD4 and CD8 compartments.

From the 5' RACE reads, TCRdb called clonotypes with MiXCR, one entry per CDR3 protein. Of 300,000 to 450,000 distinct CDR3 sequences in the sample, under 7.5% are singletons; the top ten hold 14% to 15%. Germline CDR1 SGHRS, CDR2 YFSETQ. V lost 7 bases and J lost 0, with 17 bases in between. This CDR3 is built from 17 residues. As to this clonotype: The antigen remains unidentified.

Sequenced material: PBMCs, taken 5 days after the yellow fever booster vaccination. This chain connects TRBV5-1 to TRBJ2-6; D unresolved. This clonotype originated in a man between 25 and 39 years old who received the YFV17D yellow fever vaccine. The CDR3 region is CASGPSIGRSGANVLTF. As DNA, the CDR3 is TGCGCCAGCGGTCCCTCCATTGGGCGCTCTGGGGCCAACGTCCTGACTTTC.